This TCR beta chain was captured by sequencing in a study of graft-versus-host responses after intestinal transplantation. The wider study: Uniformly, recipients were administered anti-thymocyte globulin induction with subsequent tacrolimus and steroids for 3 to 4 years.

Concerning this clone: Its antigen is currently unknown.

Findings and caveats of the study: Recipient bone marrow held GvH clones, some seen earlier in ileum or blood.

Germline V CDR1 and CDR2: MNHNS, SASEGT. V lost 5 bases and J 0 bases, leaving 5 bases between the germline ends. The CDR3 covers 13 residues. The repertoire was sequenced with immunoSEQ multiplex PCR; TCRdb's copy has only in-frame clones and lacks some. The sample records around 97,000 clones, over 80% being singletons. This sample comprised unstimulated CD8+ T cells sorted from spleen or lymph node cells, obtained before intestinal transplant. The rearrangement uses TRBV6-1 and TRBJ1-3; TRBD1 might be the D (5 bases). This sequence was found in a human donor who received an intestinal transplant. CDR3 nucleotides: TGTGCCAGCAGTACAGGCTCTGGAAACACCATATATTTT. Translation: CASSTGSGNTIYF.